This T cell receptor (beta chain) emerged from a study of blood T cells in healthy people across ages (dated by TCRdb to between 2014 and 2017). Regarding the research as a whole: In model experiments, roughly one uniquely barcoded TCR beta cDNA molecule per two T cells was captured by template switching. To track age-related changes in TCR beta repertoire diversity, the study relied on deep sequencing normalized with unique cDNA molecular identifiers. The donors were divided into four age groups: young (average around 15 years), middle-aged (approximately 39), aged (about 62) and long-lived (roughly 82). Using the same blood draw, the study looked at two additional independent replicas of 1 million unique cDNA reads for two donors, one aged 18 to 30 and the other aged 80 or older.

CDR1 and CDR2 were assigned from the germline V gene as LGHNA and YNFKEQ. Trimming removed 0 bases from V and 9 bases from J, leaving 18 bases between the germline ends. The CDR3 numbers 17 residues from cysteine through phenylalanine. The kept DNA is CDR3 alone, 51 bases in frame from the first base. Results and caveats for the whole study, not just this receptor: As age increased, observed TCR beta diversity per million T cells dropped in a roughly linear way, and a significant reduction was already evident by age around 41. Estimates of total diversity from one million sequenced T cells were regarded as lower bounds and underestimates. Because the CMV infection status of the donors was unknown, age-related changes in expanded clonotypes may potentially have been confounded. Bulk unsorted PBMC profiling prevented conclusive comparison of naive and antigen-experienced compartments. There was a strong correlation between observed TCR beta diversity and the percentage of naive T cells measured by flow cytometry. Compared with the aged group, the long-lived group had more naive CD4+ T cells, fewer expanded clones and increased TCR diversity, a pattern suggesting age selection.

Library preparation was by 5' RACE. Reads for this sample came from an Illumina HiSeq 2500. The second PCR ran for about 7 to 11 cycles and used a J-beta primer mix along with a sample-barcoded 5' primer. A unique molecular identifier was introduced onto each TCR beta cDNA molecule by a template-switch 5' adaptor carrying 12 random nucleotides. Each sample yielded at least 2.5 million CDR3-containing paired-end reads. All of the RNA was converted into first-strand cDNA using the Mint cDNA synthesis kit, with a TRBC-specific oligonucleotide serving as the primer. Following uracil-DNA glycosylase treatment, a first 18-cycle PCR with universal primers M1SS and BC2_uni_R was performed on all cDNA. The original methods were these. Normalization of each sample was performed by random selection of 1 million high-quality reads, each carrying a distinct molecular identifier. Reads sharing molecular identifiers were discarded rather than binned into consensus sequences. CDR3 identification, clonotype clustering and error correction used MiTCR with a Q25 quality threshold and the strictest error-elimination algorithm. A nonparametric unseen species model with Euler transformation was used to estimate a lower bound on total TCR beta diversity. TCRdb took the public reads, trimmed them with fastp at Q25, ran MiXCR for clone calling and kept in-frame beta chains. Entries that share a CDR3 protein sequence are merged under the most common genes and DNA. None of the V and J calls come from the authors' own analysis; TCRdb made them. The sample table records roughly 1,100,000 distinct CDR3 sequences; about 23% of these occur just once. About 0.69% of the sample is held by the ten biggest clonotypes.

Systemically healthy Caucasian individuals from Russia, approximately 39 in total and aged roughly 6 to 100 years, were included as donors. Each donor gave about 9.8 milliliters of peripheral blood, drawn into EDTA-treated Vacutainer tubes. PBMCs were isolated by Ficoll-Paque density-gradient centrifugation, with at least 7 million obtained per sample. Trizol reagent was used to extract total RNA from PBMCs, with at least 5 micrograms per sample. Naive CD45RAhigh/CD27high T cell percentages were measured by flow cytometry on a PBMC aliquot from every donor. This clonotype was seen only once. Which antigen it targets is not known. No per-base quality is available; no much larger clone lies one base away. This same sample was also part of a study on T cells of mothers and their children. Per that second paper: The donors were nine systemically healthy Caucasian individuals, made up of three mothers and their six children. cDNA synthesis consumed the entire amount of extracted RNA, loaded at 1.5 ug RNA in each 15 ul reaction. In the second PCR, the M1S primer added sample barcodes and 2-4 random nucleotides. Each mother yielded over 9.5 million TCR beta CDR3 reads and each child roughly 3 million reads. TCR recombination output is similarly shaped by thymic selection in related and unrelated pairs, with a minor effect exerted by inherited differences. Normalized repertoire overlap was always found to be slightly, but never significantly, higher in related mother-child pairs than in unrelated mother-child pairs. Persistent microchimeric T cell clones were not detected, at a sensitivity of 85 to 100 clones per million clonotypes. The study used deep NGS to compare TCR beta repertoires of mothers and children, seeking features distinguishing related mother-child pairs from unrelated individuals. On average, the children were roughly 10 +/- 4 years old, while the mothers were roughly 36 +/- 4 years old. After adapter ligation with NEBNext reagents, the libraries were sequenced on Illumina HiSeq 2000 with 100+100 nt paired-end reads. To prevent cross-contamination, the mother and child libraries were prepared a month apart and were sequenced in separate runs. For each donor, somewhere between roughly 450,000 and 2,100,000 distinct TCR beta clonotypes were identified. Naive TCR beta clonotypes were estimated from low-frequency clonotypes matched to each donor's FACS-determined naive share, without sorting.

This receptor was taken from a girl aged 2-10 years in good health. The sequenced sample consisted of blood. The sequence links TRBV4-2 to TRBJ1-6; the D region possibly corresponds to TRBD1 (6 bases align). DNA sequence: TGTGCCAGCAGCCAAGAATTCAGGACAGAGGTTTTTTCACCCCTCCACTTT. Translation gives CASSQEFRTEVFSPLHF.